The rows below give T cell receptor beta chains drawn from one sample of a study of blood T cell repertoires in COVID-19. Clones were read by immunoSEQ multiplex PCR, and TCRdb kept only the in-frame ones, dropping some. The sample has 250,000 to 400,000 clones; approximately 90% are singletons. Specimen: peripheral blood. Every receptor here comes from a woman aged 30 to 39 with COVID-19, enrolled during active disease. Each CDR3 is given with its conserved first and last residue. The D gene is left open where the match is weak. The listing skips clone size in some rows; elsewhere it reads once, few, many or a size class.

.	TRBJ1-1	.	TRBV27	TGTGCCAGCAGGAACGACAGGTTGAACACTGAAGCTTTCTTT	CASRNDRLNTEAFF
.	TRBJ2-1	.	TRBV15	TGTGCCACCAGCAGAGACCTACCGAGAAGCTCCTACAATGAGCAGTTCTTC	CATSRDLPRSSYNEQFF
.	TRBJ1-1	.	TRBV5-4	TGTGCCAGCAGCCCGGACCCCTCCAGGGCTGAAGCTTTCTTT	CASSPDPSRAEAFF
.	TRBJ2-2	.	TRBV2	TGTGCCAGCAGTTTCGGGGTCCTACCGGGCGGGGAGCTGTTTTTT	CASSFGVLPGGELFF
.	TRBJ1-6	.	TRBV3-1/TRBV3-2	TGTGCCAGCAGCTCGGACAGCTCCTATAATTCACCCCTCCACTTT	CASSSDSSYNSPLHF
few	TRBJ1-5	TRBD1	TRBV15	TGTGCCACCAGCAGAGATCGACCAGGGGGTTATCAGCCCCAGCATTTT	CATSRDRPGGYQPQHF
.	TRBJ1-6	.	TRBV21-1	TGTGCCAGCAGCAAAGACAGGCCTTATTCACCCCTCCACTTT	CASSKDRPYSPLHF
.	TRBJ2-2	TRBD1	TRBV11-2	TGTGCCAGCAGCTTAGGGACAGGGGCCGCCGGGGAGCTGTTTTTT	CASSLGTGAAGELFF
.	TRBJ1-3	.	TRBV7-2	TGTGCCAGCAGCTTAGGTATACAGAGCTCTGGAAACACCATATATTTT	CASSLGIQSSGNTIYF
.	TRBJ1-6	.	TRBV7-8	TGTGCCAGCAGCCGCGAGAGTCGGGGTGGTTCACCCCTCCACTTT	CASSRESRGGSPLHF
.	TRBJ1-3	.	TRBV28	TGTGCCAGCAGTTTATGGACAGCCTCTGGAAACACCATATATTTT	CASSLWTASGNTIYF
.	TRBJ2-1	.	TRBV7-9	TGTGCCAGCAGCTCAGGGGCCCGCTACAATGAGCAGTTCTTC	CASSSGARYNEQFF
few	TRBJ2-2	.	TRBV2	TGTGCCAGCAGTGAAGTCGACAGGACGAACGGGGAGCTGTTTTTT	CASSEVDRTNGELFF
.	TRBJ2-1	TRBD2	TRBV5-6	TGTGCCAGCAGCTTTGACAGCGGGGTGGTCTACAATGAGCAGTTCTTC	CASSFDSGVVYNEQFF
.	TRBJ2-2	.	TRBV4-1	TGCGCCAGCAGCCCTTTATTGGTCGGCACCGGGGAGCTGTTTTTT	CASSPLLVGTGELFF
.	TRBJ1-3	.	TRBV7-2	TGTGCCAGCAGCCGTAGGGGCTCTGGAAACACCATATATTTT	CASSRRGSGNTIYF
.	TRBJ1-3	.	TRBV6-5	TGTGCCAGCAGCCGGGGGTTGAGCTCTGGAAACACCATATATTTT	CASSRGLSSGNTIYF
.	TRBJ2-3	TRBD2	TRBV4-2	TGTGCCAGCAAACCGGGGGGAAGCACAGATACGCAGTATTTT	CASKPGGSTDTQYF
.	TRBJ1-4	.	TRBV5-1	TGCGCCAGCAGCTTGGGGACTGCGGGGGAAAAACTGTTTTTT	CASSLGTAGEKLFF
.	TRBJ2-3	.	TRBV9	TGTGCCAGCAGCGTAAGTGGGGCCGTTAGCACAGATACGCAGTATTTT	CASSVSGAVSTDTQYF
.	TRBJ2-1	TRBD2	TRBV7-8	TGTGCCAGCAGCCTTAGTGTTAGCGGGGGGTATGAGCAGTTCTTC	CASSLSVSGGYEQFF
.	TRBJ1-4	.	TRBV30	TGTGCCTGGAGTATGGGCAGGGGAAATGAAAAACTGTTTTTT	CAWSMGRGNEKLFF
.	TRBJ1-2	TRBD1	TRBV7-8	TGTGCCAGCAGCCCAAGGACAGGGGCTAAATATGGCTACACCTTC	CASSPRTGAKYGYTF
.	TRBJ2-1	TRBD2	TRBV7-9	TGTGCCAGCAGCTTAGTAACTAGCGGGAAATACAATGAGCAGTTCTTC	CASSLVTSGKYNEQFF
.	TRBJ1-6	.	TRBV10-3	TGTGCCACCCGAACAGCAAATTCACCCCTCCACTTT	CATRTANSPLHF
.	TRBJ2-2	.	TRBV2	TGTGCCAGCAGTGAACAATCGAACACCGGGGAGCTGTTTTTT	CASSEQSNTGELFF
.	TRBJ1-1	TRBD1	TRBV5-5	TGTGCCAGCAGCTGGACAGGGGTGGGGACTGAAGCTTTCTTT	CASSWTGVGTEAFF
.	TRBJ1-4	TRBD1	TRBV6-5	TGTGCCAGCAGACCCCGGGACAGGGTCTCCCAAGGACTGTTTTTT	CASRPRDRVSQGLFF
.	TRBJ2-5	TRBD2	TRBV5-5	TGTGCCAGCAGCTTGGTCCAAGCGGGGGAGACCCAGTACTTC	CASSLVQAGETQYF
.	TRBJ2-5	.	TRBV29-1	TGCAGCGTTGACAGGGAATTTCGGGAGACCCAGTACTTC	CSVDREFRETQYF
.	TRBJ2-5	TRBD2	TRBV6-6	TGTGCCAGCAGTCCCTCTCGGGGGGGTCAAGAGACCCAGTACTTC	CASSPSRGGQETQYF
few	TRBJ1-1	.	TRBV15	TGTGCCACCAGCAGGTGGACAGTGATGGGCACTGAAGCTTTCTTT	CATSRWTVMGTEAFF
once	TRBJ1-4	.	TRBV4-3	TGCGCCAGCAGCCAAACTCCGGTGGCAACTAATGAAAAACTGTTTTTT	CASSQTPVATNEKLFF
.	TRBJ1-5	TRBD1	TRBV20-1	TGCAGTGCTAGTCGGACAGGGGGCAATCAGCCCCAGCATTTT	CSASRTGGNQPQHF
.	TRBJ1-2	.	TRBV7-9	TGTGCCAGCAGCTCCCGGGAGCCAGCGAACTATGGCTACACCTTC	CASSSREPANYGYTF
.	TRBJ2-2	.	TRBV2	TGTGCGGGACGGAGGGAAAGGGAGCTGTTTTTT	CAGRRERELFF
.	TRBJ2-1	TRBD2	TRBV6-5	TGTGCCAGCAGTAAAACGGGGGGATACAATGAGCAGTTCTTC	CASSKTGGYNEQFF
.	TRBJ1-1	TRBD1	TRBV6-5	TGTGCCAGCAGTCTCCGGACAGGGTCTGAAGCTTTCTTT	CASSLRTGSEAFF
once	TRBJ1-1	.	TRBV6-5	TGTGCCAGCAGTCTAAACGGGGGGTTGGACACTGAAGCTTTCTTT	CASSLNGGLDTEAFF
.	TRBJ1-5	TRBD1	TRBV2	TGTGCCAGCAGGGGGACAGTAACTCAGCCCCAGCATTTT	CASRGTVTQPQHF
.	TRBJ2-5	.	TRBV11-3	TGTGCCAGCAGCCCTAGGGTCAGGGTGGAGACCCAGTACTTC	CASSPRVRVETQYF
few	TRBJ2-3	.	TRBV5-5	TGTGCCAGCAGCTTGGCTGGGGGGTCAGTTAGAACAGATACGCAGTATTTT	CASSLAGGSVRTDTQYF
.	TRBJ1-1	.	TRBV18	TGTGCCAGCTCACCTCCTCCACAGATAAACACTGAAGCTTTCTTT	CASSPPPQINTEAFF
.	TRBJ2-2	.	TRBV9	TGTGCCAGCAGCGTAGGCGTGGGCCTGAACACCGGGGAGCTGTTTTTT	CASSVGVGLNTGELFF
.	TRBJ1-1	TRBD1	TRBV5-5	TGTGCCAGCAGCTTACAAGGGACAGGGAAAATGAACACTGAAGCTTTCTTT	CASSLQGTGKMNTEAFF
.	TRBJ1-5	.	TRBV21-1	TGTGCCAGCAGCAAGGAGGGGGCCGACCAGCCCCAGCATTTT	CASSKEGADQPQHF
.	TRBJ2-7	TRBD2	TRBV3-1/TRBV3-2	TGTGCCAGCAGCCAAGGGGGGACTAGCGGAGGGTACTTC	CASSQGGTSGGYF
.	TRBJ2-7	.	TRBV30	TGTGCCTGGAGTGTACAGTCCTACGAGCAGTACTTC	CAWSVQSYEQYF
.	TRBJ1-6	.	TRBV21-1	TGTGCCAGCAGCGCAGGGACACTTTATAATTCACCCCTCCACTTT	CASSAGTLYNSPLHF
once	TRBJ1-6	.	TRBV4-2	TGTGCCAGCAGCCAAAGTGGTAACTTTTTGGCCCTCCACTTT	CASSQSGNFLALHF
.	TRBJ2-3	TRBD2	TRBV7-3	TGTGCCAGCAGCTTTGCGGGGGGCTCGGATACGCAGTATTTT	CASSFAGGSDTQYF
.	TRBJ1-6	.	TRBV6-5	TGTGCCAGCAGTTACCAGGGGACCTATAATTCACCCCTCCACTTT	CASSYQGTYNSPLHF
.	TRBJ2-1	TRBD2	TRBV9	TGTGCCAGCAGCCCCCGCGGGCGGGGGGACAATGAGCAGTTCTTC	CASSPRGRGDNEQFF
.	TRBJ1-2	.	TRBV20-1	TGCAGTGCTAGTTTAGGCGGGGATCTAGCTAACTATGGCTACACCTTC	CSASLGGDLANYGYTF
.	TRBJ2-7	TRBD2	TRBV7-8	TGTGCCAGCAGCTTAGAGCGGGGGGGCTCCTACGAGCAGTACTTC	CASSLERGGSYEQYF
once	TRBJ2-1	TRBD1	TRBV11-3	TGTGCCAGCAGCTTAGGACAGGGGGTCAACAATGAGCAGTTCTTC	CASSLGQGVNNEQFF
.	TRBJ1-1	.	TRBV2	TGTGCCAGCAAGACCACATGGGGCATGAACACTGAAGCTTTCTTT	CASKTTWGMNTEAFF
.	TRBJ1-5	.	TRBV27	TGTGCCAGCAGGTTGCGGGGCGGGGGTCAGCCCCAGCATTTT	CASRLRGGGQPQHF
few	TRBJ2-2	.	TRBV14	TGTGCCAGCAGCCAAGTGGGAACAGGGAGGCTGTTTTTT	CASSQVGTGRLFF